The clone carrying this TCR beta chain was picked up many times. What it binds is not known. These data originate in a study of blood T cells in healthy people across ages. Study-wide results and caveats: It was the long-lived donors that had more naive CD4+ cells and higher diversity than aged donors.

The V gene end was trimmed by 2 bases and the J gene end by 3 bases; junction bases not matched to a gene: 4. Germline V gene data show CDR1 as DFQATT and CDR2 as SNEGSKA (reference sequence). CDR3 length equals 14 residues. Primed by a sample-barcoded 5' primer and a J-beta primer mix, a second PCR proceeded for about 7 to 12 cycles. MiXCR was run by TCRdb on the 5' RACE reads, yielding one entry per CDR3 protein. The sample records around 870,000 distinct CDR3 sequences, roughly 26% being singletons. Investigators took 8.5 to 10 milliliters of peripheral blood from every donor. The source material was blood. The gene calls are TRBV20-1 and TRBJ1-2; 9 bases agree with TRBD1. This receptor was obtained from an elderly woman in good health. The CDR3, as DNA: TGCAGTGCTAGAACAGGGGGCGCCTACTATGGCTACACCTTC. Its translation: CSARTGGAYYGYTF.